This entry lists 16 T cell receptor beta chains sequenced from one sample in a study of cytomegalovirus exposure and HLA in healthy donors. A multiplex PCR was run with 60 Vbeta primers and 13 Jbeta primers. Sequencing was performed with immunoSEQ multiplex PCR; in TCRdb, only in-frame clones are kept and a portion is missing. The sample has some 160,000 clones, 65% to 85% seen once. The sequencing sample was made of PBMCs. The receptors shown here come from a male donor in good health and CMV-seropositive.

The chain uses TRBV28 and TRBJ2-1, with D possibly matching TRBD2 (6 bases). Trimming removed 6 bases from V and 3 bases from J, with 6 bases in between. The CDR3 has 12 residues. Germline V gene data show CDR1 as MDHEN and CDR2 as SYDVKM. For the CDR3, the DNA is TGTGCCAGCAGGCGGGACTACAATGAGCAGTTCTTC. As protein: CASRRDYNEQFF.

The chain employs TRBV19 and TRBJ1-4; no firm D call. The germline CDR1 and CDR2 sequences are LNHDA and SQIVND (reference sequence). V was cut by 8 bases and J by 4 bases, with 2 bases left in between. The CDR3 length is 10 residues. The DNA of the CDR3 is TGTGCCAGTCTTAATGAAAAACTGTTTTTT. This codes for CASLNEKLFF.

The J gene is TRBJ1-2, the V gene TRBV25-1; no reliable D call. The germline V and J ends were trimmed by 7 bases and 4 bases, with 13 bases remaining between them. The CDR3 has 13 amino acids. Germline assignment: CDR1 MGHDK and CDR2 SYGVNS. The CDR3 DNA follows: TGTGCCAGCACCGGCGGGAGCTTCTATGGCTACACCTTC. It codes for CASTGGSFYGYTF.

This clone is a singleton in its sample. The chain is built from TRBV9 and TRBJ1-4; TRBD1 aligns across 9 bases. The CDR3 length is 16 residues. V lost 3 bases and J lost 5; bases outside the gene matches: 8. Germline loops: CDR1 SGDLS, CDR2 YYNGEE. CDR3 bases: TGTGCCAGCAGCGAGTCCACAGGGGGCGCAAATGAAAAACTGTTTTTT. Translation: CASSESTGGANEKLFF.

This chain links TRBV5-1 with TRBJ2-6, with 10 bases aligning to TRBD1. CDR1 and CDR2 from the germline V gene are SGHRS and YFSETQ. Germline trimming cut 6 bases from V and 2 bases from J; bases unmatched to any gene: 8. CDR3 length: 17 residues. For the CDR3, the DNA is TGCGCCAGCATCCCGGACAGGGGGATCGCTGGGGCCAACGTCCTGACTTTC. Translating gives CASIPDRGIAGANVLTF.

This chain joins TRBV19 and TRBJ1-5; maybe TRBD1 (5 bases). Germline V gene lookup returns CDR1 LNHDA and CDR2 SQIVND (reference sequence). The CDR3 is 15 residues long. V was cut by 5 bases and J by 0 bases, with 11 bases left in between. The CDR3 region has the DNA TGTGCCAGTAGTCTTACGACAGATAGCAATCAGCCCCAGCATTTT. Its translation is CASSLTTDSNQPQHF. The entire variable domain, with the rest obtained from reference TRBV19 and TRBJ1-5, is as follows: DGGITQSPKYLFRKEGQNVTLSCEQNLNHDAMYWYRQDPGQGLRLIYYSQIVNDFQKGDIAEGYSVSREKKESFPLTVTSAQKNPTAFYLCASSLTTDSNQPQHFGDGTRLSIL.

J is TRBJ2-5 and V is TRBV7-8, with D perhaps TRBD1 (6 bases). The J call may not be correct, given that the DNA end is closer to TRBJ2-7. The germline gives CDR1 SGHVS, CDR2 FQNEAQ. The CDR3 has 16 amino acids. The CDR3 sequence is CASSLEIGPGAYEQYF. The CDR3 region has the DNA TGTGCCAGCAGCTTAGAAATAGGGCCAGGGGCCTACGAGCAGTACTTC.

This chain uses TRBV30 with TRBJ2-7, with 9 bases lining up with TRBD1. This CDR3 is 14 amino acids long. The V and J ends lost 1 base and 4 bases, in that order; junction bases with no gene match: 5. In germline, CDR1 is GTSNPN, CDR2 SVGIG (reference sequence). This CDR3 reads CAWSAGTGIYEQYF. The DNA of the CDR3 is TGTGCCTGGAGTGCCGGGACAGGGATTTACGAGCAGTACTTC.

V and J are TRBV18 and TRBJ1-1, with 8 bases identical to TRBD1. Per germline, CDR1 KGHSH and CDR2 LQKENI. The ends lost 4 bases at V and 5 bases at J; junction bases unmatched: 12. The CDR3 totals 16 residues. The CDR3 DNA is TGTGCCAGCTCACTGGCCCAGGGGGCGCAGAGGACTGAAGCTTTCTTT. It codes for CASSLAQGAQRTEAFF.

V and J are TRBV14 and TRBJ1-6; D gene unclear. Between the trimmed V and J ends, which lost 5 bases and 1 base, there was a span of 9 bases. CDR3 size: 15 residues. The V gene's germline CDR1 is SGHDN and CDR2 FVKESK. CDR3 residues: CASSARRSYNSPLHF. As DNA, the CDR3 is TGTGCCAGCAGCGCTCGTAGATCCTATAATTCACCCCTCCACTTT.

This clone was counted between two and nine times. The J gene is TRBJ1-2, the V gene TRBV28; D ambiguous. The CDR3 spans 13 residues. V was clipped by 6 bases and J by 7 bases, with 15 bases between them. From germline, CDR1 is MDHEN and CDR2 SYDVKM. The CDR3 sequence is CASSVPQVIGYTF. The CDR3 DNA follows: TGTGCCAGCAGCGTCCCCCAGGTGATTGGCTACACCTTC.

CDR3 sequence: CASSLAAGATDTQYF. The CDR3 DNA follows: TGCGCCAGCAGCTTGGCGGCGGGAGCGACAGATACGCAGTATTTT. The chain recombines TRBV5-1 with TRBJ2-3, with 7 bases matching TRBD2. The CDR3 length is 15 residues. CDR1 is SGHRS, CDR2 YFSETQ, per germline. With V trimmed by 0 bases and J by 3 bases, 4 bases remained unmatched.

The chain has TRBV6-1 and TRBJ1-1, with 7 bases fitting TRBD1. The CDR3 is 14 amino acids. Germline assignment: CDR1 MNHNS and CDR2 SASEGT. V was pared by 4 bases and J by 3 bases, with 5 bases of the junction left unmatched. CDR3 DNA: TGTGCCAGCAGTGCGATTCAGGGGGACACTGAAGCTTTCTTT. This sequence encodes CASSAIQGDTEAFF.

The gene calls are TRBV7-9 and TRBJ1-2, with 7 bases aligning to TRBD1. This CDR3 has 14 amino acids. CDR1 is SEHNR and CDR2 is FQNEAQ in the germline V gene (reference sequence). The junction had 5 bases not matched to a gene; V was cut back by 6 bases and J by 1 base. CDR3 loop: CASRRTGINYGYTF. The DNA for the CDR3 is TGTGCCAGCAGACGGACAGGAATTAACTATGGCTACACCTTC.

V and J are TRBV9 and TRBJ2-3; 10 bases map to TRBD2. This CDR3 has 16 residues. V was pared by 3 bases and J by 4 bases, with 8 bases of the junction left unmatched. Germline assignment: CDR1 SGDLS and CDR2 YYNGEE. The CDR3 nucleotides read TGTGCCAGCAGCGCCTCTAGCGGGGGCCTCCCAGATACGCAGTATTTT. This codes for CASSASSGGLPDTQYF. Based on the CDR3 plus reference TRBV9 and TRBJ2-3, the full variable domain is DSGVTQTPKHLITATGQRVTLRCSPRSGDLSVYWYQQSLDQGLQFLIQYYNGEERAKGNILERFSAQQFPDLHSELNLSSLELGDSALYFCASSASSGGLPDTQYFGPGTRLTVL.

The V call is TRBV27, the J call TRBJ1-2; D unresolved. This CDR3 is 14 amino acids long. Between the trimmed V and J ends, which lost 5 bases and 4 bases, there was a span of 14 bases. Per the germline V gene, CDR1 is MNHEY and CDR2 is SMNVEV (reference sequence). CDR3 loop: CASSLSGGSYGYTF. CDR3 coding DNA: TGTGCCAGCAGTCTCTCAGGTGGGAGCTATGGCTACACCTTC.